This T cell receptor beta chain came from a study of untreated major depressive disorder. General study findings and limits: CD4+ T cells from depressed patients used TRBV05-01 (Vbeta 5.1) more often than controls.

To note about this clone: The antigen remains unidentified.

All participants were of European descent. No major medical conditions, Axis I/II comorbidities, regular medication, or illicit drugs. Each donor gave approximately 28 ml of EDTA blood. Here immunoSEQ multiplex PCR was the method, and the copy in TCRdb shows in-frame clones only, minus some. The sample records 15,000 to 20,000 clones, approximately 81% being singletons. The CDR3 runs 16 residues. Germline-derived CDR1 and CDR2 are SGHNT and YENEEA. V was pared by 5 bases and J by 5 bases, with 19 bases between. This chain joins TRBV11-3 and TRBJ2-1, with D possibly TRBD2 on 6 matching bases. Sequenced input: CD4+ T cells from PBMCs. This sequence originates from a woman aged 25 to 45 in good health. CDR3 loop: CASSAGGSGQNNEQFF. The CDR3, as DNA: TGTGCCAGCAGCGCCGGGGGTTCTGGGCAAAACAATGAGCAGTTCTTC.